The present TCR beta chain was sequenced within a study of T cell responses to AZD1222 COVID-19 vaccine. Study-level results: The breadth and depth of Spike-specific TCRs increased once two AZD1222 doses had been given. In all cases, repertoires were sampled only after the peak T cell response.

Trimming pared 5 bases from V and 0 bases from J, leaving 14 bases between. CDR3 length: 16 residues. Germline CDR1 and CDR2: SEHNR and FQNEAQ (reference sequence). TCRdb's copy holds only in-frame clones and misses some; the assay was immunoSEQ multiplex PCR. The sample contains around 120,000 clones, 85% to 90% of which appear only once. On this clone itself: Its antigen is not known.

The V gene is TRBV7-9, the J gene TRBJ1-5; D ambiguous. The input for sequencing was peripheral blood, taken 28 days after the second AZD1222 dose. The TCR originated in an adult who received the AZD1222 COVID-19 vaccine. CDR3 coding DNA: TGTGCCAGCAGCCCGCCCGGGCCAGGTAGCAATCAGCCCCAGCATTTT. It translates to CASSPPGPGSNQPQHF.